This TCR beta chain was recovered during a study of T cells after yellow fever vaccination. Study observations and caveats: Post-booster samples contained most primary-vaccination clones (around 95% CD4, about 90% CD8). Researchers cautioned that FACS-sorted repertoires could harbor abundant clonotypes contaminating from the bulk population. Although most clonotypes did not, a small share appeared in both CD4 and CD8 compartments.

The CDR3 has 11 residues. Germline V gene lookup returns CDR1 SGHVS and CDR2 FQNEAQ. V lost 5 bases and J 9 bases, leaving 8 bases between the germline ends. Each CDR3 protein is one row after TCRdb ran MiXCR on the 5' RACE reads. The table has about 320,000 distinct CDR3 sequences, around 4.5% seen once. The sample holds one count of this clonotype. Its target is unknown. The receptor's source is a man aged 18 to 29 who received the YFV17D yellow fever vaccine. This chain uses TRBV7-8 with TRBJ2-1; D gene uncertain. The sequencing here drew on PBMCs, taken 15 days after the yellow fever booster vaccination. Here the CDR3 DNA reads TGTGCCAGCAGCCCCATGGGTGAGCAGTTCTTC. Protein: CASSPMGEQFF.